Listed here are 7 T cell receptor beta chains from one sample, sequenced in a study of shared clonotypes between healthy human individuals. TCRdb keeps only in-frame clones here, not all; method: immunoSEQ multiplex PCR. The sample comprises roughly 2,000,000 clones, approximately 92% of which are singletons, and under 2% rests with the top ten. Naive CD8 cells lacked CD45RO, underwent positive selection for CCR7 and left out terminally differentiated effector memory CD45RA+ cells. The source material was naive CD8+ T cells from PBMCs. Source of these receptors: a man in his late teens or twenties in good health. Some clones in this sample may be carry-over from other donors' samples.

The chain links TRBV7-9 to TRBJ2-1; 9 positions agree with TRBD1. CDR1 and CDR2 from the germline V gene are SEHNR and FQNEAQ (reference sequence). V shed 2 bases and J 6 bases; nucleotides not matched to a gene: 5. The CDR3 covers 15 residues. The CDR3 reads CASSLRTGERNEQFF. For the CDR3, the DNA is TGTGCCAGCAGCTTACGGACAGGGGAGCGCAATGAGCAGTTCTTC. Drawing the rest from reference TRBV7-9 and TRBJ2-1, the complete variable domain is DTGVSQNPRHKITKRGQNVTFRCDPISEHNRLYWYRQTLGQGPEFLTYFQNEAQLEKSRLLSDRFSAERPKGSFSTLEIQRTEQGDSAMYLCASSLRTGERNEQFFGPGTRLTVL.

V usage is TRBV5-1 and J usage is TRBJ2-7; possibly TRBD1 for D (6 bases). The CDR3 covers 17 residues. V was trimmed by 3 bases and J by 2 bases, leaving 21 bases between them. In germline, CDR1 is SGHRS, CDR2 YFSETQ. CDR3 DNA: TGCGCCAGCAGCTCCCGGGACAAAGGTTCGGTCGCCTACGAGCAGTACTTC. Protein sequence: CASSSRDKGSVAYEQYF.

This chain joins TRBV7-2 and TRBJ2-5, with D possibly called TRBD1 or TRBD2 (6 bases each). Per germline, CDR1 SGHTA and CDR2 FQGNSA. V was trimmed by 1 base and J by 5 bases, leaving 14 bases between them. The CDR3 length is 15 residues. The CDR3 DNA reads TGTGCCAGCAGCTTAGGATGGGGGGCCGCGGAGACCCAGTACTTC. Encoded protein: CASSLGWGAAETQYF.

The V call is TRBV28, the J call TRBJ1-4; D not certain. The CDR3 sequence is 14 residues long. Trimming took 6 bases from V and 3 from J, leaving 11 bases between them. The V gene's germline CDR1 is MDHEN and CDR2 SYDVKM. In nucleotides, the CDR3 is TGTGCCAGCAGCCTACAGTTGCCTAATGAAAAACTGTTTTTT. This sequence encodes CASSLQLPNEKLFF.

The V call is TRBV7-8, the J call TRBJ2-7; D is uncertain. This CDR3 has 12 residues. V lost 2 bases and J lost 2, with 4 bases in between. In germline, CDR1 is SGHVS, CDR2 FQNEAQ. The chain's CDR3 is CASSLPAYEQYF. For the CDR3, the DNA is TGTGCCAGCAGCTTACCGGCCTACGAGCAGTACTTC. Variable domain in full (rest from reference TRBV7-8 and TRBJ2-7): GAGVSQSPRYKVAKRGQDVALRCDPISGHVSLFWYQQALGQGPEFLTYFQNEAQLDKSGLPSDRFFAERPEGSVSTLKIQRTQQEDSAVYLCASSLPAYEQYFGPGTRLTVT.

This clone has just one count. The chain carries TRBV6-5 and TRBJ2-5; D gene ambiguous. V was shortened by 2 bases and J by 5 bases, with 6 bases between the two germline ends. This CDR3 spans 12 amino acids. Germline V gene sequence: CDR1 MNHEY, CDR2 SVGAGI. CDR3 DNA sequence: TGTGCCAGCAGTTACCCCCGGGAGACCCAGTACTTC. Encoded protein: CASSYPRETQYF.

This chain links TRBV28 with TRBJ2-4; D remains ambiguous. From germline, CDR1 is MDHEN and CDR2 SYDVKM. This CDR3 has 16 residues. Trimming stripped 2 bases from V and 1 base from J, with 12 bases between. CDR3 in amino acids: CASSLKLGSAKNIQYF. CDR3 sequence (DNA): TGTGCCAGCAGTTTAAAGCTGGGATCGGCCAAAAACATTCAGTACTTC.